One sample yielded the 13 T cell receptor beta chains listed below, sequenced in a study of blood T cell repertoires in COVID-19. This table comes from immunoSEQ multiplex PCR, and its TCRdb copy is limited to in-frame clones, with some not included. Seen here are 250,000 to 350,000 clones, around 90% observed once, and the top ten hold 6.5% to 8%. The sample taken for sequencing was peripheral blood. These receptor sequences come from a woman aged 25-40 years with COVID-19, enrolled during active disease.

CDR3 region: CASSLVPGPDSPLHF. The DNA for the CDR3 is TGTGCCAGCAGCTTAGTCCCAGGGCCGGATTCACCCCTCCACTTT. The chain carries TRBV7-6 and TRBJ1-6, with a possible D match to TRBD1 (5 bases). Trimming removed 1 base at V and 8 bases at J, with 12 bases between. The germline CDR1 and CDR2 sequences are SGHVS and FNYEAQ. CDR3 length equals 15 residues.

V is TRBV27 and J is TRBJ2-1; TRBD1 matches at 9 bases. Germline loops: CDR1 MNHEY, CDR2 SMNVEV (reference sequence). Losses at the gene ends were 3 bases for V and 0 bases for J; bases not matched to a gene: 3. The CDR3 has 16 residues. CDR3 coding DNA: TGTGCCAGCAGTTTCTCGACAGGGGGCTCCTACAATGAGCAGTTCTTC. Protein product: CASSFSTGGSYNEQFF.

The rearrangement links TRBV5-1 to TRBJ1-5; 11 bases are shared with TRBD1. V lost 4 bases to trimming and J lost 6 bases; unmatched junction nucleotides: 6. Germline V gene lookup returns CDR1 SGHRS and CDR2 YFSETQ. This CDR3 is 15 amino acids long. Written as DNA, the CDR3 is TGCGCCAGCAGCCCCGCCGGGACAGGGGGTCAGCCCCAGCATTTT. Residues: CASSPAGTGGQPQHF.

As concerns this clone: The CDR3 does not end in the conserved phenylalanine or tryptophan, so this is likely a read error. Because the CDR3's place on the DNA is in doubt, the DNA is left out and the CDR3 is given as listed by TCRdb. The CDR3 here is CASSLCNRVV. The V gene is TRBV28, the J gene TRBJ2-3; the table assigns TRBD1, which was not confirmed against the DNA. The germline CDR1 and CDR2 sequences are MDHEN and SYDVKM. The CDR3 is 10 amino acids long, termini counted.

The CDR3 sequence is CASSQGTADTIYF. CDR3 in DNA: TGTGCCAGCAGCCAAGGAACAGCGGACACCATATATTTT. V gene TRBV3-1 (or the pseudogene TRBV3-2) combines with J gene TRBJ1-3; no clear D gene. V lost 1 base and J 8 bases, leaving 9 bases between the germline ends. CDR3 length: 13 amino acids. Per germline, CDR1 LGHDT and CDR2 YNNKEL (reference sequence).

The V call is TRBV11-2, the J call TRBJ1-1, with D perhaps matching TRBD1 (6 bases). V was trimmed by 2 bases and J by 1 base, leaving 20 bases between them. This CDR3 spans 18 amino acids. In germline, CDR1 is SGHAT, CDR2 FQNNGV. The CDR3 DNA is TGTGCCAGCAGCTTAATGGTCGGAGCAGGGGATGAGAACACTGAAGCTTTCTTT. Encoded protein: CASSLMVGAGDENTEAFF.

The chain recombines TRBV30 with TRBJ1-1; 7 bases are shared with TRBD1. The CDR3 length is 14 residues. J gave up 0 bases and V 2 bases, and 3 bases lay outside the gene matches. The germline V gene has CDR1 GTSNPN and CDR2 SVGIG (reference sequence). The CDR3 region is CAWSRDSMNTEAFF. CDR3 bases: TGTGCCTGGAGTAGGGACAGCATGAACACTGAAGCTTTCTTT.

The V gene is TRBV5-1, the J gene TRBJ2-2; D call uncertain. CDR1 SGHRS and CDR2 YFSETQ come from the germline V gene. This CDR3 spans 13 amino acids. Trimming removed 0 bases at V and 8 bases at J, with 8 bases between. DNA of the CDR3: TGCGCCAGCAGCTTGGCCGCCGCGGGGGAGCTGTTTTTT. Residues: CASSLAAAGELFF.

This clone occurred once. This sample includes further DNA sequences coding for the same CDR3. The genes are TRBV28 and TRBJ2-5; TRBD2 matches 8 bases. Unmatched junction bases numbered 0, after V lost 2 bases and J lost 4 bases. Germline V gene data show CDR1 as MDHEN and CDR2 as SYDVKM. The CDR3 has 13 residues. The CDR3 sequence is CASSLLAGETQYF. The CDR3 coding sequence is TGTGCCAGCAGTTTACTAGCGGGAGAGACCCAGTACTTC.

V is TRBV5-4 and J is TRBJ1-4; perhaps TRBD1 as D (6 bases). Deletions cut 2 bases from V and 8 bases from J, with 16 bases between. From germline, CDR1 is SGHNT and CDR2 YYREEE (reference sequence). The CDR3 is 15 residues long. The CDR3 reads CASSFRGGAREKLFF. The CDR3 region has the DNA TGTGCCAGCAGCTTTCGGGGGGGCGCTCGGGAAAAACTGTTTTTT.

This chain uses TRBV20-1 with TRBJ2-7; possible D gene TRBD2, 6 bases. The V end lost 3 bases, the J end lost 4 bases, and 13 bases lay between the germline ends. Germline CDR1 and CDR2: DFQATT and SNEGSKA (reference sequence). This CDR3 is 13 amino acids long. CDR3 nucleotide sequence: TGCAGTGCTAGTACGGCGCGGGGATACGAGCAGTACTTC. Amino acid sequence: CSASTARGYEQYF.

CDR3 bases: TGTGCCAGTAGTCCTCGGTGGGCAGCTGTAAATGGCTACACCTTC. Its translation: CASSPRWAAVNGYTF. The V and J genes are TRBV19 and TRBJ1-2; D is uncertain. This CDR3 has 15 residues. CDR1 and CDR2 from the germline V gene are LNHDA and SQIVND (reference sequence). The V gene lost 5 bases and the J gene lost 6 bases, with 19 bases spanning the gap.

V usage is TRBV15 and J usage is TRBJ2-4; D is perhaps TRBD1 (6 bases). Per germline, CDR1 LNHNV and CDR2 YYDKDF (reference sequence). The germline V and J ends were trimmed by 0 bases and 3 bases, with 15 bases remaining between them. The CDR3 sequence is 17 residues long. CDR3 nucleotide sequence: TGTGCCACCAGCAGAGATACTGGCAGGGGAAACAAAAACATTCAGTACTTC. This codes for CATSRDTGRGNKNIQYF.